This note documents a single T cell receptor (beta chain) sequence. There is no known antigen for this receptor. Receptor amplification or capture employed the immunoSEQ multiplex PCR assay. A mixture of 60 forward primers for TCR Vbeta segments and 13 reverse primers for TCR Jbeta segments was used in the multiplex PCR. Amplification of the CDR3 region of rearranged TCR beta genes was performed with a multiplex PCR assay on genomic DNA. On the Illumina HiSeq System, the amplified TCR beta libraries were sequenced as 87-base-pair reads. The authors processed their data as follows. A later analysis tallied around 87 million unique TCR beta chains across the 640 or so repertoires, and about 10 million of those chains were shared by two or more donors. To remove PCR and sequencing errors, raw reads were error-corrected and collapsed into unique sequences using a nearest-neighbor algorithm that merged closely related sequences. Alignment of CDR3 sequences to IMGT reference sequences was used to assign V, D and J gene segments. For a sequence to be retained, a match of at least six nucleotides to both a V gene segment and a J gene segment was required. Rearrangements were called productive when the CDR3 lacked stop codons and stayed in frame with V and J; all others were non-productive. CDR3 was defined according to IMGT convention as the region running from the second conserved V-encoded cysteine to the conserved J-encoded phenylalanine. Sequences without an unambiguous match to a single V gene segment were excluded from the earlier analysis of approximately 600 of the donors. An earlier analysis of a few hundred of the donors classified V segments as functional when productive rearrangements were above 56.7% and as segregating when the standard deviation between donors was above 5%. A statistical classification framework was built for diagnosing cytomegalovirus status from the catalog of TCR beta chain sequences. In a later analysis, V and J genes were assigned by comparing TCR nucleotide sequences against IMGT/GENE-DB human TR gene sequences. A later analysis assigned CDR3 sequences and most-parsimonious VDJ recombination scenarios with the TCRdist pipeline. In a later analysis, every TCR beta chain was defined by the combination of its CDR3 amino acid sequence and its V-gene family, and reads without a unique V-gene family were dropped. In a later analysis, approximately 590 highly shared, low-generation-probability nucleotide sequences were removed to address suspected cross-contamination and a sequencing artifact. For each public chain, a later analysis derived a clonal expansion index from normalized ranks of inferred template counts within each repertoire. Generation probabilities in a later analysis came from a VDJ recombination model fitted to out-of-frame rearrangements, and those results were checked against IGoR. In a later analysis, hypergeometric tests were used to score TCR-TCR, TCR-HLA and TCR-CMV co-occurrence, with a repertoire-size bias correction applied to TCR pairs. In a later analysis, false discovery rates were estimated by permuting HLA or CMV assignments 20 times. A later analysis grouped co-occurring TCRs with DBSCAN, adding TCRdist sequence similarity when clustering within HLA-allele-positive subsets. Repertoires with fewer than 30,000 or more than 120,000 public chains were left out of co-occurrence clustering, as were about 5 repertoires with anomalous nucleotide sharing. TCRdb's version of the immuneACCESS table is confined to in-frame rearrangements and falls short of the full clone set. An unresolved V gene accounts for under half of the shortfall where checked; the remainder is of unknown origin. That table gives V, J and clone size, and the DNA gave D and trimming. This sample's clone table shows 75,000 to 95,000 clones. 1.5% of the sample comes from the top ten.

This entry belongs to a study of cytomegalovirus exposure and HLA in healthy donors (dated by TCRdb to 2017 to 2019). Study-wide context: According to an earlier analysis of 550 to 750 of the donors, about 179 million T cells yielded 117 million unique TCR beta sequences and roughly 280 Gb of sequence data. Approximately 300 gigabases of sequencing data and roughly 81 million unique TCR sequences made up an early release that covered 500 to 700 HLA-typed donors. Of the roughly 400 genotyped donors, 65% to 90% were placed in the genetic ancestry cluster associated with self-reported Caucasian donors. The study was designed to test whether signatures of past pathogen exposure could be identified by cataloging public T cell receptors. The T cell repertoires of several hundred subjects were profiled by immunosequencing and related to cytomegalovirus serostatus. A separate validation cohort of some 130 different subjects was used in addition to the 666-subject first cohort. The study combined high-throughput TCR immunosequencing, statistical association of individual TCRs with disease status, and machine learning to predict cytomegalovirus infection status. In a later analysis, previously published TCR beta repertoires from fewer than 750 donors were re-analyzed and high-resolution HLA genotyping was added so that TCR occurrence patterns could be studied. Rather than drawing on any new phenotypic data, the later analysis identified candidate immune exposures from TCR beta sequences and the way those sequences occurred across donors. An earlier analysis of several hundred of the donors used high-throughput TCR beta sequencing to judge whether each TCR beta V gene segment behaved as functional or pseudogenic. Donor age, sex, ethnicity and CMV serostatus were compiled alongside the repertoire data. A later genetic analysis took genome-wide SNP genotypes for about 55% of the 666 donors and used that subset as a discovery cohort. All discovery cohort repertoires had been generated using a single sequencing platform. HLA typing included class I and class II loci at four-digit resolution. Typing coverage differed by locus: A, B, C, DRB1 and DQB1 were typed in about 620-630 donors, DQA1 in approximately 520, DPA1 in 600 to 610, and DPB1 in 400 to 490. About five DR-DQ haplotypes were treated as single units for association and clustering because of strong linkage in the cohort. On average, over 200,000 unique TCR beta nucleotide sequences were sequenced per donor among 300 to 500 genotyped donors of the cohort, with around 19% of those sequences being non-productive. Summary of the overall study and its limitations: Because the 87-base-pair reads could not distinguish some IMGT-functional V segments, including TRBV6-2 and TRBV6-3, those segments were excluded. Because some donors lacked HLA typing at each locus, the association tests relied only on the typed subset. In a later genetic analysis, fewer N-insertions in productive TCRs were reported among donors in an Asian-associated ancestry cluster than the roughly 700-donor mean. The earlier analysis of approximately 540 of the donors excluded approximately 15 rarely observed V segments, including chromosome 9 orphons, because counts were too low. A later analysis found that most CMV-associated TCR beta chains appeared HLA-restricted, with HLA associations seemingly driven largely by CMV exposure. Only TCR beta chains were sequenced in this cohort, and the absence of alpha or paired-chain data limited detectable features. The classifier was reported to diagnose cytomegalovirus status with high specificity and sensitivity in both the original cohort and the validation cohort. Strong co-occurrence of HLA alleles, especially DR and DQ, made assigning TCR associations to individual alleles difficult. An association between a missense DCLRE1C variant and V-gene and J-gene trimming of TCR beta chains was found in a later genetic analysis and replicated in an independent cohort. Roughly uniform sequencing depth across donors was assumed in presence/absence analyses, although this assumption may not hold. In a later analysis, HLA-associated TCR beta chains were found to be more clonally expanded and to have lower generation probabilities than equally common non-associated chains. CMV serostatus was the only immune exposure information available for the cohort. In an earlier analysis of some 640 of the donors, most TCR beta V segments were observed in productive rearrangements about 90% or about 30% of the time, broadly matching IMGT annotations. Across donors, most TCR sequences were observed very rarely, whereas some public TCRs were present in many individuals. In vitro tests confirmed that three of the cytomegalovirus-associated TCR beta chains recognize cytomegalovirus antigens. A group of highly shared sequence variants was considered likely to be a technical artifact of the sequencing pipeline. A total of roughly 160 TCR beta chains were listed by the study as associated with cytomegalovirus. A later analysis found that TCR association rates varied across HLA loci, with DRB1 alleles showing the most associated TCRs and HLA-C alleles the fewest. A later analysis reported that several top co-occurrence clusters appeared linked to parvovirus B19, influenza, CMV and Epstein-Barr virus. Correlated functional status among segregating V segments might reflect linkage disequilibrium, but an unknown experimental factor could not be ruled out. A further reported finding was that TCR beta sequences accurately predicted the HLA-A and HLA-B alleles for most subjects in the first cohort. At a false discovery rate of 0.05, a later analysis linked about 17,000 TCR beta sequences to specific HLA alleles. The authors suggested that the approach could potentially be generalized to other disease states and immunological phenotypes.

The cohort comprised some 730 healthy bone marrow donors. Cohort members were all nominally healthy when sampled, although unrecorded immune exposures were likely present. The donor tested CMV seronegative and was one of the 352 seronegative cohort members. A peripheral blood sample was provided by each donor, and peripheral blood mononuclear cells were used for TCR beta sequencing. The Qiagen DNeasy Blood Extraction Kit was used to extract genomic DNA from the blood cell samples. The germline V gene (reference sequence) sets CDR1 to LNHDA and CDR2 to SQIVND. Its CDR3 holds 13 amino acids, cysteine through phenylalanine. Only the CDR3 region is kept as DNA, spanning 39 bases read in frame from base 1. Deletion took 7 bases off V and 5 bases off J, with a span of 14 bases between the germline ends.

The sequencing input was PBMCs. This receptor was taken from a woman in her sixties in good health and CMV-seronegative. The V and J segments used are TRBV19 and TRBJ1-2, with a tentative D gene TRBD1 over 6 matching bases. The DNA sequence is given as TGTGCCAGTACCCTTCCGGACAGATATGGCTACACCTTC. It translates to CASTLPDRYGYTF.